This T cell receptor (beta chain) was recovered during a study of identical twins. The CDR3 spans 15 residues. V gave up 0 bases and J gave up 5 bases, with 17 bases separating them. The germline gives CDR1 DFQATT, CDR2 SNEGSKA (reference sequence). As regards this clonotype: The antigen is undetermined.

Regarding the study as a whole: In monozygotic twins, models underestimated the sharing of out-of-frame TCR alpha. With abundant cord blood beta clonotypes, insertions were fewer; memory repertoires showed no such pattern. Sharing of beta out-of-frame sequences by twins showed a weaker excess.

TCRdb used MiXCR to reprocess the 5' RACE reads, holding one entry per CDR3 protein. The data show 1.5 million to 2 million distinct CDR3 sequences, about 32% seen once. The sequence was obtained from a newborn girl in good health. The sample taken for sequencing was cord blood. V usage is TRBV20-1 and J usage is TRBJ2-7; possible D gene TRBD2, 6 bases. CDR3 sequence: CSARDRRVGVHEQYF. CDR3 DNA sequence: TGCAGTGCTAGAGATCGGAGGGTTGGGGTCCACGAGCAGTACTTC.